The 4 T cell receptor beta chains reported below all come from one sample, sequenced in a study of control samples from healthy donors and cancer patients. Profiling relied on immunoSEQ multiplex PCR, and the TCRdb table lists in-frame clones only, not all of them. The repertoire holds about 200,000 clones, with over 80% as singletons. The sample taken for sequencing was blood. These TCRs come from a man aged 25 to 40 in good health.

The DNA of the CDR3 is TGTGCCAGTAGGGGGGCCCCAGGGAGGACCGGGGAGCTGTTTTTT. The encoded protein is CASRGAPGRTGELFF. The chain employs TRBV19 and TRBJ2-2, with D possibly being TRBD1 or TRBD2 (6 bases each). V lost 6 bases and J lost 5, with 16 bases in between. The CDR3 extends over 15 amino acids. Germline values: CDR1 LNHDA, CDR2 SQIVND (reference sequence).

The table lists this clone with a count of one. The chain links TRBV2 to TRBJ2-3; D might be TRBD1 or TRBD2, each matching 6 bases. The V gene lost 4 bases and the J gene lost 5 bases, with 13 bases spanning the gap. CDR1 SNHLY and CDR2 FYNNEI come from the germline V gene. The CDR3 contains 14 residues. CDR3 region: CASSVGGSGDTQYF. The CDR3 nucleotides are TGTGCCAGCAGTGTGGGGGGCTCGGGAGATACGCAGTATTTT. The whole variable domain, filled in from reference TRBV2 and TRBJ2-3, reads EPEVTQTPSHQVTQMGQEVILRCVPISNHLYFYWYRQILGQKVEFLVSFYNNEISEKSEIFDDQFSVERPDGSNFTLKIRSTKLEDSAMYFCASSVGGSGDTQYFGPGTRLTVL.

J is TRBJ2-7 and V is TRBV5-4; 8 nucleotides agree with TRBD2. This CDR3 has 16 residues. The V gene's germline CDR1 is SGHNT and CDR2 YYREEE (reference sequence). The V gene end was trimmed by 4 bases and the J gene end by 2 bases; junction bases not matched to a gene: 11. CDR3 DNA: TGTGCCAGCAGCACCTCCGGGACTAGGGTTACCTACGAGCAGTACTTC. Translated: CASSTSGTRVTYEQYF.

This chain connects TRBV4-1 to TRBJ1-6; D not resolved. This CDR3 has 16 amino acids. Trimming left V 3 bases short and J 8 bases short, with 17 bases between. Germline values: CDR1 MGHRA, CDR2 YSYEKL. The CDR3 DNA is TGCGCCAGCAGCCACGAGCCGGGAGGCTCCGATTCACCCCTCCACTTT. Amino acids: CASSHEPGGSDSPLHF.